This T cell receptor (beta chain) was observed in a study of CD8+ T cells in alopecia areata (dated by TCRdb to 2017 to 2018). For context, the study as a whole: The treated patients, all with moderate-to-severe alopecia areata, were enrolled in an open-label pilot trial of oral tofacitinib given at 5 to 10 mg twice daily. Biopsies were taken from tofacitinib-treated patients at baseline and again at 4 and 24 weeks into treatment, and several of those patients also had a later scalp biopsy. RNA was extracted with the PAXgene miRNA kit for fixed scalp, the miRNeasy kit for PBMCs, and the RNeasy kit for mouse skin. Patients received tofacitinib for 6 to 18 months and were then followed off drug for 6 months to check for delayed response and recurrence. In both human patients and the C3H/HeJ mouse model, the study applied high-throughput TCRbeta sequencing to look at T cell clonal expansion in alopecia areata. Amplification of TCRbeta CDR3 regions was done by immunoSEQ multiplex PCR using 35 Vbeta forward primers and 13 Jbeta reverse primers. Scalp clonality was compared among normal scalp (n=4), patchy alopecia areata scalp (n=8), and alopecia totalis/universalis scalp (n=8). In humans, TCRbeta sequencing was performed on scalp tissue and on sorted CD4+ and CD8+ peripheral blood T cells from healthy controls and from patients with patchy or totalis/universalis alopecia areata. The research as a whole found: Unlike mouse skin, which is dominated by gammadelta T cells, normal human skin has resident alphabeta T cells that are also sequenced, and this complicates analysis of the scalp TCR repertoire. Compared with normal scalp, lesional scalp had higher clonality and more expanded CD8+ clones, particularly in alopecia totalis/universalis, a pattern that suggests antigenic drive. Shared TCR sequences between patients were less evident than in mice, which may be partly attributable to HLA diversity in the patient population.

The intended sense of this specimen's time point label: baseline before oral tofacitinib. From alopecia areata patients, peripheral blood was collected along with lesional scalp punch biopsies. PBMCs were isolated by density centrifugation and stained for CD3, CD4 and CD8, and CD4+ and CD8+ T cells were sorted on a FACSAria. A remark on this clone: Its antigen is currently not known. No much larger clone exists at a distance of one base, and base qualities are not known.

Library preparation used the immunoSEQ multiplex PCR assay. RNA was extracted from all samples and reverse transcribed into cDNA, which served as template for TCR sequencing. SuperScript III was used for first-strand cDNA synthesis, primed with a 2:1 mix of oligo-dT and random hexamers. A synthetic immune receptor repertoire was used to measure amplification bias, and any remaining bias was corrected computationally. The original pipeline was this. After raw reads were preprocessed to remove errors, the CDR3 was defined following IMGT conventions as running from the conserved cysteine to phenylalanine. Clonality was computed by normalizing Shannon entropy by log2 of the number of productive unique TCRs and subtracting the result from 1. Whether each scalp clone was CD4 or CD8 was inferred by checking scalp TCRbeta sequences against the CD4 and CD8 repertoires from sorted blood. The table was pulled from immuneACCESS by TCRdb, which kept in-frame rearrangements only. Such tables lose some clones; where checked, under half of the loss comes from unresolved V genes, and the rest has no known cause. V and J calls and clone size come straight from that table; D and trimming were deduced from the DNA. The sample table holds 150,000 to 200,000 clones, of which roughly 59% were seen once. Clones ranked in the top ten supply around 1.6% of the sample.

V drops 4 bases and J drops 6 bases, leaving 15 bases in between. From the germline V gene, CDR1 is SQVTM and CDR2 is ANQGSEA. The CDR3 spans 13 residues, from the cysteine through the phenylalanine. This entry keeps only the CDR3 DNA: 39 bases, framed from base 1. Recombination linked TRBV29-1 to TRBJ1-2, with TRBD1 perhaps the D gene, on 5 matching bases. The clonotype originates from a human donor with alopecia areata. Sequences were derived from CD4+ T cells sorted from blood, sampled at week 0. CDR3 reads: CSVGWTRRDGYTF. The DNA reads TGCAGCGTTGGATGGACACGTCGAGATGGCTACACCTTC.